These 11 T cell receptor beta chains were all obtained from the same sample, sequenced in a study of cytomegalovirus exposure and HLA in healthy donors. The PCR made use of 60 Vbeta and 13 Jbeta primers. Sequencing was performed with immunoSEQ multiplex PCR; in TCRdb, only in-frame clones are kept and a portion is missing. The table shows 95,000 or so clones, with about 76% occurring only once. The sample was PBMCs. The receptors were gathered from a woman aged 70-85 years in good health and CMV-seropositive.

This clone came up a few times. The chain carries TRBV9 and TRBJ1-1, with D possibly matching TRBD1 (5 bases). CDR3 length: 14 residues. Germline CDR1 is SGDLS and CDR2 is YYNGEE. With 5 bases removed from V and 5 bases from J, the gap between germline ends came to 16 bases. CDR3 protein: CASSGSGEGTEAFF. DNA of the CDR3: TGTGCCAGCAGTGGGTCGGGGGAGGGGACTGAAGCTTTCTTT.

This chain connects TRBV7-8 to TRBJ1-3; 8 bases are a match to TRBD1. Germline trimming cut 1 base from V and 0 bases from J; bases unmatched to any gene: 5. The CDR3 covers 17 residues. Germline V gene lookup returns CDR1 SGHVS and CDR2 FQNEAQ. The CDR3 sequence is CASSLDPTGGSGNTIYF. CDR3 sequence (DNA): TGTGCCAGCAGCTTAGATCCCACAGGGGGCTCTGGAAACACCATATATTTT.

V usage is TRBV10-3 and J usage is TRBJ2-3; 9 nucleotides line up with TRBD2. The germline V gene encodes CDR1 ENHRY and CDR2 SYGVKD. V was pared by 2 bases and J by 5 bases, with 8 bases of the junction left unmatched. The CDR3 is 16 residues long. The CDR3 sequence: CAISEKIAGVVDTQYF. The CDR3 DNA reads TGTGCCATCAGTGAGAAGATAGCGGGAGTTGTAGATACGCAGTATTTT.

This CDR3 reads CASSGFVQAGLINEQFF. The DNA of the CDR3 is TGTGCCAGCAGTGGGTTCGTTCAGGCGGGACTAATCAATGAGCAGTTCTTC. The genes are TRBV2 and TRBJ2-1; 7 nucleotides align to TRBD2. The V gene's germline CDR1 is SNHLY and CDR2 FYNNEI. The junction had 15 bases not matched to a gene; V was cut back by 4 bases and J by 6 bases. CDR3 size: 17 residues.

The V gene is TRBV7-2, the J gene TRBJ2-3; 15 bases align to TRBD2. Germline CDR1 SGHTA, CDR2 FQGNSA. The CDR3 extends over 17 amino acids. V trimming: 4 bases; J trimming: 1 base; junction bases outside the gene matches: 3. The CDR3 bases are TGTGCCAGCAGCTGGGGACTAGCGGGAGGAGGCACAGATACGCAGTATTTT. Translation: CASSWGLAGGGTDTQYF.

The V call is TRBV10-3, the J call TRBJ1-6; D gene ambiguous. Germline values: CDR1 ENHRY, CDR2 SYGVKD. There are 15 residues in the CDR3. V was pared by 5 bases and J by 6 bases, with 14 bases between. CDR3 nucleotide sequence: TGTGCCATCAGTAGGGAGCAGCGAACTAATTCACCCCTCCACTTT. Protein: CAISREQRTNSPLHF.

This chain joins TRBV7-9 and TRBJ2-6; perhaps TRBD2 as D (5 bases). The germline CDR1 and CDR2 sequences are SEHNR and FQNEAQ (reference sequence). This CDR3 comprises 16 residues. Between the trimmed V and J ends, which lost 6 bases and 2 bases, there was a span of 14 bases. The chain's CDR3 is CASSPLGVTGANVLTF. The DNA for the CDR3 is TGTGCCAGCAGTCCCCTCGGGGTCACTGGGGCCAACGTCCTGACTTTC.

The rearrangement uses TRBV18 and TRBJ1-3; 8 nucleotides line up with TRBD1. Germline trimming cut 6 bases from V and 4 bases from J; bases unmatched to any gene: 5. The germline V gene encodes CDR1 KGHSH and CDR2 LQKENI. The CDR3 length is 14 residues. CDR3 DNA sequence: TGTGCCAGCTCGCGACAGGGGTCCGGAAACACCATATATTTT. Its translation: CASSRQGSGNTIYF.

This clone has a handful of counts. This chain links TRBV7-2 with TRBJ1-5; 7 positions agree with TRBD1. The V segment lost 5 bases and the J segment 2 bases; nucleotides outside the gene matches: 6. CDR1 and CDR2 (germline): SGHTA, FQGNSA. The CDR3 sequence is 15 residues long. CDR3 bases: TGTGCCAGCAGCGCCGGACAGGACCGCAATCAGCCCCAGCATTTT. Protein product: CASSAGQDRNQPQHF.

The chain combines TRBV25-1 with TRBJ2-2; 11 bases are shared with TRBD1. The V gene's germline CDR1 is MGHDK and CDR2 SYGVNS. CDR3 size: 16 residues. Unmatched junction bases numbered 5, after V lost 4 bases and J lost 4 bases. CDR3 DNA sequence: TGTGCCAGCAGTGCTCCGGGGACAGGGGGCACCGGGGAGCTGTTTTTT. Amino acids: CASSAPGTGGTGELFF.

This chain links TRBV5-1 with TRBJ2-6; possible D gene TRBD2, 5 bases. The CDR3 consists of 17 residues. Trimming took 3 bases from V and 1 from J, leaving 14 bases between them. Per the germline V gene, CDR1 is SGHRS and CDR2 is YFSETQ. CDR3 amino acids: CASSSQIRGSGANVLTF. CDR3 DNA sequence: TGCGCCAGCAGCTCACAGATCCGAGGGTCTGGGGCCAACGTCCTGACTTTC. The variable domain in full, with the rest retrieved from reference TRBV5-1 and TRBJ2-6, is KAGVTQTPRYLIKTRGQQVTLSCSPISGHRSVSWYQQTPGQGLQFLFEYFSETQRNKGNFPGRFSGRQFSNSRSEMNVSTLELGDSALYLCASSSQIRGSGANVLTFGAGSRLTVL.